The sequence of this T cell receptor (beta chain) was determined in a study of T-cell memory formation after mild COVID-19. With V trimmed by 2 bases and J by 7 bases, 6 bases remained unmatched. CDR3 length: 15 residues. CDR1 is MNHEY and CDR2 is SVGEGT in the germline V gene. This clonotype was picked up a small number of times. From the 5' RACE reads, TCRdb called clonotypes with MiXCR, one entry per CDR3 protein. Of 380,000 or so distinct CDR3 sequences listed, approximately 15% are singletons. The sequenced sample was PBMCs or a T cell subset sorted from them (not recorded which). This TCR was recovered from a young man who had mild COVID-19 (a few samples of this study predate the infection). Cell type and time point are not known. This chain connects TRBV6-2 or TRBV6-3 to TRBJ2-2; 8 bases agree with TRBD2. The CDR3 bases are TGTGCCAGCAGTTACCACGAGCGGGGGATCGGGGAGCTGTTTTTT. Residues: CASSYHERGIGELFF.